These 5 T cell receptor beta chains share one sample of origin, sequenced in a study of T cells in Graves' hyperthyroidism and ophthalmopathy. Amplification of TCR beta CDR3 regions used RNA as the template. A first-round RT-PCR of the TCR CDR3 used the HTBI primer set. MiXCR was run by TCRdb on the multiplex PCR reads, yielding one entry per CDR3 protein. The sample consists of around 260,000 distinct CDR3 sequences, less than 30% of them appearing once. The sequenced material came from blood. These receptors came from a man aged 40-49 years with Graves' hyperthyroidism that later progressed to Graves' ophthalmopathy.

Many counts were recorded for this clonotype. This chain joins TRBV3-1 and TRBJ2-2, with a tentative D call TRBD2 (6 bases). Germline CDR1 reads LGHDT; CDR2 reads YNNKEL (reference sequence). Between the trimmed V and J ends, which lost 1 base and 4 bases, there was a span of 22 bases. This CDR3 is built from 19 residues. The CDR3 DNA follows: TGTGCCAGCAGCCAAGTATACCCGGGAGAGACTCGACGCACCGGGGAGCTGTTTTTT. Its translation: CASSQVYPGETRRTGELFF.

This clonotype was seen many times. This chain connects TRBV28 to TRBJ2-4, with D perhaps TRBD1 (5 bases). The CDR3 is made up of 16 amino acids. Germline V gene data show CDR1 as MDHEN and CDR2 as SYDVKM. V dropped 5 bases and J dropped 0 bases, with 14 bases sitting between them. The CDR3 reads CASSPNPGQAKNIQYF. DNA of the CDR3: TGTGCCAGCAGTCCGAATCCCGGACAAGCCAAAAACATTCAGTACTTC.

This clonotype was picked up one time. CDR3 region: CASRLVTDHQETQYF. The CDR3 DNA reads TGTGCCAGCAGGCTCGTGACAGACCACCAAGAGACCCAGTACTTC. The rearrangement joins TRBV28 to TRBJ2-5; D may be TRBD1 (5 bases). CDR1 is MDHEN, CDR2 SYDVKM, per germline. CDR3 length equals 15 residues. With 6 bases removed from V and 0 bases from J, the gap between germline ends came to 14 bases. Full variable domain (outside the CDR3, taken from reference TRBV28 and TRBJ2-5): DVKVTQSSRYLVKRTGEKVFLECVQDMDHENMFWYRQDPGLGLRLIYFSYDVKMKEKGDIPEGYSVSREKKERFSLILESASTNQTSMYLCASRLVTDHQETQYFGPGTRLLVL.

This clonotype appeared many times. The chain links TRBV12-3 or TRBV12-4 to TRBJ1-2; D perhaps matches TRBD1 (5 bases). With 2 bases removed from V and 7 bases from J, the gap between germline ends came to 17 bases. CDR3 length: 15 amino acids. The CDR3 coding sequence is TGTGCCAGCAGTTTAAAGCTGGGGCACGCTTTTGGCTACACCTTC. Protein product: CASSLKLGHAFGYTF.

This clonotype showed up just a few times. The chain links TRBV19 to TRBJ2-7; 8 nucleotides agree with TRBD1. After removal of 5 bases from V and 0 bases from J, the junction contained 3 bases not matched to a gene. Germline V gene lookup returns CDR1 LNHDA and CDR2 SQIVND (reference sequence). CDR3 length: 14 amino acids. CDR3 in DNA: TGTGCCAGTAGTTGGACAGGGCCCTCCTACGAGCAGTACTTC. Its translation is CASSWTGPSYEQYF.